Listed below are T cell receptor beta chains from one sample, sequenced in a study of cytomegalovirus exposure and HLA in healthy donors. Profiled with immunoSEQ multiplex PCR; TCRdb holds only in-frame clones, not every one. The sample has around 60,000 clones, 96% seen once. The material sequenced was PBMCs. The receptors were gathered from a woman under 30 in good health and CMV-seronegative. Each CDR3 is given with its conserved first and last residue. Not all rows give a size; the values are once, few, many and, for expanded clones, a class.

NA	TRBV28	TRBJ1-6	CASIWGGGSPLHF
NA	TRBV6-5	TRBJ2-7	CASSYSQGVYEQYF
NA	TRBV18	TRBJ1-2	CASSPGQGSYGYTF
NA	TRBV10-3	TRBJ2-1	CAISEAGSYNEQFF
NA	TRBV28	TRBJ1-4	CASSLLWADATNEKLFF
NA	TRBV11-3	TRBJ2-5	CASSLGTGQETQYF
NA	TRBV2	TRBJ2-7	CASSGGPGGYEQYF
NA	TRBV7-2	TRBJ2-2	CASSSQTSRNTGELFF
NA	TRBV5-4	TRBJ1-4	CASSPGQGNEKLFF
NA	TRBV19	TRBJ2-5	CASAPGQGTETQYF
NA	TRBV6-1	TRBJ1-1	CASSVVWGHAEAFF
once	TRBV27	TRBJ2-7	CASSAPGLGAYEQYF
NA	TRBV18	TRBJ2-1	CASSQGGDLAGEQFF
NA	TRBV4-3	TRBJ1-1	CASSQDGTGGNPEGAFF
NA	TRBV7-9	TRBJ1-2	CASSPGQARRYTF
NA	TRBV7-7	TRBJ2-1	CASSLGLAGYNEQFF
NA	TRBV28	TRBJ2-1	CASRSSGGPYNEQFF
NA	TRBV7-6	TRBJ2-7	CASSLSPLADYEQYF
NA	TRBV6-5	TRBJ2-2	CASTPAGGSELFF
NA	TRBV5-1	TRBJ2-7	CASSLRDRPFSSYEQYF
NA	TRBV5-6	TRBJ1-5	CASSLQLTGPNQPQHF
NA	TRBV7-9	TRBJ2-1	CASSSTSGPYNEQFF
NA	TRBV27	TRBJ2-1	CASSLLARGHNEQFF
few	TRBV9	TRBJ2-7	CASSRGLAEPYEQYF